Below are 17 T cell receptor beta chains sequenced from a single sample in a study of T cell repertoires in cytomegalovirus infection. Using its own MiXCR run on the reads, TCRdb lists one record per CDR3 protein. The data show 250,000 to 400,000 distinct CDR3 sequences, with about 25% seen just once and roughly 13% held by the top ten. Their antigens remain unidentified. Sequenced material: cultured PBMCs, taken from culture after CMV antigen stimulation. These receptors all stem from a human donor in good health (CMV status not recorded). Some clones in this sample may be carry-over from other donors' samples.

In DNA, the CDR3 is TGTGCCAGCAGCTTAGCGCTACTAGCGGGAGCCCCCGGGGTAAATGAGCAGTTCTTC. Translating it yields CASSLALLAGAPGVNEQFF. The chain employs TRBV7-9 and TRBJ2-1, with TRBD2 matching over 11 bases. V trimming: 0 bases; J trimming: 7 bases; junction bases outside the gene matches: 14. CDR3 length: 19 amino acids. Germline V gene lookup returns CDR1 SEHNR and CDR2 FQNEAQ (reference sequence).

This clonotype was detected only a few times. This sequence joins TRBV7-6 and TRBJ2-1; 10 bases align to TRBD2. Germline trimming cut 6 bases from V and 10 bases from J; bases unmatched to any gene: 9. The CDR3 is made up of 14 amino acids. Germline CDR1 and CDR2: SGHVS and FNYEAQ. CDR3 sequence reads: CASSSSGRAREQFF. CDR3 DNA: TGTGCCAGCAGTTCGAGCGGGAGGGCTCGGGAGCAGTTCTTC.

This clonotype was picked up many times. The gene calls are TRBV7-2 and TRBJ2-1; unclear D gene. From germline, CDR1 is SGHTA and CDR2 FQGNSA. The CDR3 runs to 13 residues. Between the trimmed V and J ends, which lost 3 bases and 9 bases, there was a span of 12 bases. The CDR3 is CASSFPQLPEQFF. CDR3 nucleotide sequence: TGTGCCAGCAGCTTCCCCCAGTTACCTGAGCAGTTCTTC.

Comments on this clonotype: A much bigger clone sits one base away, suggesting this may be a read error. This sequence joins TRBV6-8 and TRBJ1-5, with 8 bases lining up with TRBD1. Germline V gene data show CDR1 as MNHGY and CDR2 as SAAAGT. The CDR3 contains 14 residues. The CDR3 loop reads CASSYDRGNHPQHF. CDR3 bases: TGTGCCAGCAGTTACGACAGGGGCAATCATCCCCAGCATTTT.

This clonotype was counted between two and nine times. The genes are TRBV12-3 or TRBV12-4 and TRBJ2-7, with TRBD2 matching over 11 bases. The CDR3 is 16 residues long. V lost 6 bases and J lost 2; bases outside the gene matches: 9. CDR3 DNA sequence: TGTGCCAGCAGCCTCGGGCTAGCGGGAGGCACCTACGAGCAGTACTTC. Translated: CASSLGLAGGTYEQYF.

V is TRBV19 and J is TRBJ2-2; 8 bases fit TRBD2. Germline loops: CDR1 LNHDA, CDR2 SQIVND (reference sequence). Germline trimming cut 6 bases from V and 3 bases from J; bases unmatched to any gene: 3. The CDR3 covers 14 residues. CDR3 sequence reads: CASSREGDTGELFF. DNA of the CDR3: TGTGCCAGTAGCCGGGAGGGCGACACCGGGGAGCTGTTTTTT.

This clonotype was recorded at least ten times. This rearrangement joins TRBV2 to TRBJ2-7; 8 nucleotides match TRBD2. J lost 0 bases, V lost 6 bases, and 7 bases had no gene match. Germline CDR1 reads SNHLY; CDR2 reads FYNNEI. This CDR3 is 15 amino acids long. CDR3: CASSPGLGFSYEQYV. CDR3 DNA: TGTGCCAGCAGCCCGGGACTAGGATTCTCCTACGAGCAGTACGTC.

In its sample, this clonotype was seen a few times. V and J are TRBV6-2 or TRBV6-3 and TRBJ2-1; 12 bases map to TRBD2. CDR3 size: 15 residues. After removal of 6 bases from V and 10 bases from J, the junction contained 10 bases not matched to a gene. Germline V gene lookup returns CDR1 MNHEY and CDR2 SVGEGT. The CDR3 nucleotides are TGTGCCAGCAGCCCGCTAGCGGGAGGGCCGGGGGAGCAGTTCTTC. It yields the protein CASSPLAGGPGEQFF.

In this sample, this clonotype turned up a few times. This rearrangement joins TRBV19 to TRBJ1-5; TRBD1 matches 7 bases. The germline V gene has CDR1 LNHDA and CDR2 SQIVND (reference sequence). V gave up 6 bases and J gave up 6 bases; unmatched junction bases: 11. This CDR3 contains 15 residues. This chain's CDR3 is CASRYLVQGSQPQHF. The CDR3 DNA follows: TGTGCCAGTAGGTACCTGGTACAGGGGAGTCAGCCCCAGCATTTT.

The rearrangement links TRBV10-3 to TRBJ2-1, with 8 bases fitting TRBD1. CDR1 is ENHRY and CDR2 is SYGVKD in the germline V gene. This CDR3 is 14 amino acids long. V trimming: 6 bases; J trimming: 5 bases; junction bases outside the gene matches: 6. The CDR3 coding sequence is TGTGCCATCAGGGACAGGGTGAAGAACAATGAGCAGTTCTTC. Its protein product is CAIRDRVKNNEQFF.

V is TRBV6-5 and J is TRBJ2-7; the D is unclear. V shed 0 bases and J shed 5 bases, with 11 bases lying between them. The CDR3 sequence is 14 residues long. The V gene's germline CDR1 is MNHEY and CDR2 SVGAGI. DNA for the CDR3: TGTGCCAGCAGTTACTCACTCCGTCTGGACGAGCAGTACGTC. Protein sequence: CASSYSLRLDEQYV.

The V call is TRBV4-1, the J call TRBJ2-6; TRBD2 might be the D (5 bases). The CDR3 is 16 amino acids. The V end lost 1 base, the J end lost 4 bases, and 11 bases lay between the germline ends. The V gene's germline CDR1 is MGHRA and CDR2 YSYEKL. In DNA form, the CDR3 reads TGCGCCAGCAGCCAAGTAGCCGGGGTCGGGGCCAACGTCCTGACTTTC. Its protein product is CASSQVAGVGANVLTF.

Ten or more counts support this clonotype. The chain links TRBV7-9 to TRBJ2-1; 9 nucleotides align to TRBD2. This CDR3 is 16 amino acids long. Germline CDR1 is SEHNR and CDR2 is FQNEAQ (reference sequence). After removal of 5 bases from V and 0 bases from J, the junction contained 5 bases not matched to a gene. CDR3 residues: CASSPLAGSSYNEQFF. DNA for the CDR3: TGTGCCAGCAGCCCTCTAGCGGGAAGCTCCTACAATGAGCAGTTCTTC.

The rearrangement uses TRBV5-4 and TRBJ2-1; D is perhaps TRBD2 (5 bases). CDR1 and CDR2 from the germline V gene are SGHNT and YYREEE (reference sequence). V was pared by 5 bases and J by 6 bases, with 15 bases between. This CDR3 is built from 14 residues. CDR3 residues: CASRQSGTSNEQFF. The CDR3 bases are TGTGCCAGCAGACAGTCCGGAACTAGCAATGAGCAGTTCTTC.

This clonotype was counted a few times. CDR3: CASSQPTGVNTEAFF. The CDR3 nucleotides are TGCGCCAGCAGCCAACCGACAGGGGTCAACACTGAAGCTTTCTTT. This rearrangement joins TRBV4-1 to TRBJ1-1; 8 nucleotides line up with TRBD1. The CDR3 spans 15 residues. Germline CDR1 is MGHRA and CDR2 is YSYEKL. Trimming cost V 2 bases and J 2 bases; bases outside gene matches: 4.

CDR3: CASSYSRQGVYEQYF. In DNA, the CDR3 is TGTGCCAGCAGTTACTCGAGACAGGGGGTCTACGAGCAGTACTTC. The chain carries TRBV6-5 and TRBJ2-7; 9 bases align to TRBD1. Losses at the gene ends were 0 bases for V and 3 bases for J; bases not matched to a gene: 3. The CDR3 length is 15 residues. CDR1 is MNHEY and CDR2 is SVGAGI in the germline V gene.

This clonotype showed up just a few times. V gene TRBV28 combines with J gene TRBJ2-1, with D possibly being TRBD2 (6 bases). Trimming shortened V by 2 bases and J by 6 bases, and 17 bases separated the two germline ends. CDR1 is MDHEN, CDR2 SYDVKM, per germline. There are 16 residues in the CDR3. CDR3 in amino acids: CASSLAFVTSSNEQFF. CDR3 in DNA: TGTGCCAGCAGTTTAGCGTTCGTGACTAGTAGCAATGAGCAGTTCTTC.